The sequence of this TCR beta chain was determined in a study of blood T cell repertoires in COVID-19 (dated by TCRdb to the early 2020s). Some background on the complete study: Samples from collaborators originated in the United States, Italy and Spain and spanned both the acute and convalescent phases of COVID-19. The material from the prospective study consisted of cDNA or gDNA derived from T cells, B-cell-depleted T cells, or PBMCs. Samples were obtained from the ongoing ImmuneRACE study (first 160 participants) and from over a thousand subjects provided by 6 global collaborators. Sample metadata almost always included a de-identified subject ID, COVID-19 status, age in years and sex. Subjects who had been exposed to COVID-19, were actively infected with it, or had recovered from it provided the deeply sampled blood TCRbeta repertoires that made up the dataset. Where available, HLA class I and class II types were taken from metadata supplied by the sample provider and were not determined by assay-based typing. A freely available public database, intended as a resource for researchers studying the immune response to SARS-CoV-2, is where the repertoires were released. Study-wide conclusions, independent of this receptor: Clinical and demographic metadata were provided uncurated, with the amount varying by source and participant.

For CDR1 and CDR2, the germline V gene lists KGHSH and LQKENI. V and J are truncated by 0 bases and 4 bases respectively, leaving an intervening sequence of 18 bases. The CDR3 starts with the cysteine, ends with the phenylalanine, and has 17 residues. Only the CDR3 DNA stays, 51 bases, in frame from base 1. TCRbeta CDR3 regions were amplified from genomic DNA using the immunoSEQ Assay, a bias-controlled multiplex PCR. The paper's data handling went like this. Within the assay, amplification of reference gene primers was used to estimate how many nucleated cells each sample contained. Sequence reads were collapsed and filtered to measure the absolute abundance of every unique TCRbeta CDR3 rearrangement. Productive Simpson clonality was computed per sample as the square root of Simpson's diversity index over productive rearrangements. In TCRdb, the immuneACCESS table is reduced to in-frame sequences with V and J assigned. These tables do not hold every clone; where another copy was compared, an unresolved V gene accounts for under half, and the others remain unexplained. From that table come the V and J calls and clone size; the DNA was used to work out D and trimming. Present in this sample are approximately 130,000 clones, roughly 87% of which were seen just once. Under 20% of the sample goes to the ten largest clones.

Participants in the prospective study were aged about 18 to 100 years, lived in about two dozen United States geographic areas, and enrolled through a virtual design. To assign participants to cohorts, the prospective study relied on clinical history that participants themselves reported in a screening survey and a study questionnaire. Recovered participants in ImmuneRACE Cohort 3 were defined by two consecutive negative NP/OP PCR tests, clearance by a healthcare professional, or resolution of symptoms. Mobile phlebotomists in the prospective study collected whole blood, serum and a nasopharyngeal or oropharyngeal swab from every participant. Prospective study participants could optionally give additional blood draws and questionnaires over an approximately 2-month period. Before DNA extraction, blood samples from the prospective study were shipped at room temperature or frozen. Concerning this clone itself: Its binding antigen is unknown. Base qualities are missing; no much larger clone stands one base away.

Sequenced: PBMCs or T cells enriched from blood (not recorded which). The receptor chain draws on TRBV18 and TRBJ1-2, with a weak D call of TRBD1 (6 bases match). The receptor comes from a young man who had recovered from COVID-19. The CDR3 region reads CASSPPHQGNYGYGYTF. The base sequence is TGTGCCAGCTCACCACCGCACCAGGGGAACTATGGCTATGGCTACACCTTC.